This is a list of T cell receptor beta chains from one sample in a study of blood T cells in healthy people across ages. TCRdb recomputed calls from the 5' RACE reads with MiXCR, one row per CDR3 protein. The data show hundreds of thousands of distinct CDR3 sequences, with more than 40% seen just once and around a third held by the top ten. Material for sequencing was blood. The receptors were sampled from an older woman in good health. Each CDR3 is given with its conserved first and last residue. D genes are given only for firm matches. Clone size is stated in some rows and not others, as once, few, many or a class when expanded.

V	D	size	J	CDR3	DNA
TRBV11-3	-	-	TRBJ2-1	CASSSDYRYSNEQFF	TGTGCCAGCAGCTCAGACTACCGCTACTCCAATGAGCAGTTCTTC
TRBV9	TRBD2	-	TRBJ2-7	CASSVGASGAYEQYF	TGTGCCAGCAGCGTAGGAGCTAGCGGGGCCTACGAGCAGTACTTC
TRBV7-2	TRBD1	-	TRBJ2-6	CASSLEGTVGANVLTF	TGTGCCAGCAGCTTAGAGGGGACAGTTGGGGCCAACGTCCTGACTTTC
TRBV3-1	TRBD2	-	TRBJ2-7	CASSRLLAGKLYEQYF	TGTGCCAGCAGCCGGTTACTAGCGGGAAAACTCTACGAGCAGTACTTC
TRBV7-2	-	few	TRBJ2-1	CASSLAGANEQFF	TGTGCCAGCAGCTTGGCAGGGGCCAATGAGCAGTTCTTC
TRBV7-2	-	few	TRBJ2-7	CASTFGGYEQYF	TGTGCCAGCACCTTTGGGGGCTACGAGCAGTACTTC
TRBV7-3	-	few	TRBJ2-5	CASSLAGRGPQETQYF	TGTGCCAGCAGCTTAGCGGGAAGGGGGCCCCAAGAGACCCAGTACTTC
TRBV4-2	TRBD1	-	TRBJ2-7	CASSQGDRDTSYEQYF	TGTGCCAGCAGCCAAGGGGACAGGGATACCTCCTACGAGCAGTACTTC
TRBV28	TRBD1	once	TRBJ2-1	CASRPPGQGLNEQFF	TGTGCCAGCAGACCCCCGGGACAGGGGTTGAATGAGCAGTTCTTC
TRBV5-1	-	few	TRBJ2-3	CASSWVGERADTQYF	TGCGCCAGCAGCTGGGTGGGAGAAAGAGCAGATACGCAGTATTTT
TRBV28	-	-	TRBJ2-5	CASSLWLWETQYF	TGTGCCAGCAGTTTATGGTTATGGGAGACCCAGTACTTC
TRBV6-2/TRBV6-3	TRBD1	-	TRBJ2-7	CASKPGTGASYEQYF	TGTGCCAGCAAACCCGGGACAGGGGCCTCCTACGAGCAGTACTTC
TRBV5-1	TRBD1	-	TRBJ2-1	CASSLSQGVYEQFF	TGCGCCAGCAGCTTGAGCCAGGGGGTGTATGAGCAGTTCTTC
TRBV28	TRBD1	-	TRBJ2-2	CASILGQATGELFF	TGTGCCAGCATACTGGGACAGGCGACCGGGGAGCTGTTTTTT
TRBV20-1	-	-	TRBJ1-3	CSAIDRNTIYF	TGCAGTGCTATAGACAGAAACACCATATATTTT
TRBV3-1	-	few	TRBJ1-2	CASSQGTSTGYTF	TGTGCCAGCAGCCAAGGGACTTCTACCGGCTACACCTTC
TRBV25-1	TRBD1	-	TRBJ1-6	CASSRTGKTSPPHF	TGTGCCAGCAGTCGGACAGGGAAAACTTCACCCCCCCACTTT
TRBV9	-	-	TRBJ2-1	CASSVGTTYAEQFF	TGTGCCAGCAGCGTAGGTACAACCTACGCTGAGCAGTTCTTC
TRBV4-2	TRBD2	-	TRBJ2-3	CASSLASGTEDTQYF	TGTGCCAGCAGCCTTGCTAGCGGGACGGAGGATACGCAGTATTTT
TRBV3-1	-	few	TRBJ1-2	CASSQRGYYGYTF	TGTGCCAGCAGCCAGAGGGGATACTATGGCTACACCTTC
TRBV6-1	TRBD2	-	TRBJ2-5	CASSSGLAGLNEQYF	TGTGCCAGCAGTTCGGGACTAGCGGGGTTAAATGAGCAGTACTTC
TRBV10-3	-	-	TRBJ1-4	CAISESDRVNGKLFF	TGTGCCATCAGTGAGTCGGACAGAGTGAATGGAAAACTGTTTTTT
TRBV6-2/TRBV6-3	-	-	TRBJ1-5	CASSTLDRRGHF	TGTGCCAGCAGCACCTTGGACAGACGAGGGCATTTT
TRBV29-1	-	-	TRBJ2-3	CSVLNTDTQYF	TGCAGCGTTCTGAACACAGATACGCAGTATTTT
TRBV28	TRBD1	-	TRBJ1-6	CASSFQGDYNSPLHF	TGTGCCAGCAGTTTCCAGGGGGACTATAATTCACCCCTCCACTTT
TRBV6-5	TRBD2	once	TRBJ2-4	CASSSQTSEGKIIQYF	TGTGCCAGCAGTTCCCAGACTAGCGAGGGCAAAATCATTCAGTACTTC
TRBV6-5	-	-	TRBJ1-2	CASRGSINYGYTF	TGTGCCAGCAGGGGCAGTATTAACTATGGCTACACCTTC
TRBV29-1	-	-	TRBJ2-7	CSVDGLGPYEQYF	TGCAGCGTGGACGGACTGGGACCCTACGAGCAGTACTTC
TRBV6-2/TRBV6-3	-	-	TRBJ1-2	CASRTIDRPGYGYTF	TGTGCCAGCAGGACTATAGACAGGCCCGGCTATGGCTACACCTTC
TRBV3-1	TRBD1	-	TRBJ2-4	CASSQGQGQDIQYF	TGTGCCAGCAGCCAAGGACAGGGGCAAGACATTCAGTACTTC
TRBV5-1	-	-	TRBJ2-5	CASSLGVGSAEQYF	TGCGCCAGCAGCTTGGGGGTGGGGAGTGCTGAGCAGTACTTC
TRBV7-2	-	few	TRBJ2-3	CASRPKIGGTDTQYF	TGTGCCAGCAGGCCAAAAATAGGAGGCACAGATACGCAGTATTTT
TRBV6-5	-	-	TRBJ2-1	CASSYGADNEQFF	TGTGCCAGCAGTTACGGGGCGGACAATGAGCAGTTCTTC
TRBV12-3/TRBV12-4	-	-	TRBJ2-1	CASSSPEGGLSPTTEQFF	TGTGCCAGCAGTTCCCCGGAGGGGGGACTATCACCTACAACTGAGCAGTTCTTC
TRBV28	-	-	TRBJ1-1	CASSTSANRVLSTEAFF	TGTGCCAGCAGTACATCCGCAAACAGGGTCCTGAGCACTGAAGCTTTCTTT
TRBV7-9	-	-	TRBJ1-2	CAGSPVYGYTF	TGTGCCGGCAGCCCCGTTTATGGCTACACCTTC
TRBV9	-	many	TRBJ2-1	CASSVGSSYNEQFF	TGTGCCAGCAGCGTAGGGAGCTCCTACAATGAGCAGTTCTTC